One and the same sample provided the 19 T cell receptor beta chains below, sequenced in a study of CXCR3-negative and CXCR3-positive naive CD8 T cells. Libraries of TRB cDNA were made by 5' RACE and carried UMIs. For each CDR3 protein, TCRdb gives one entry from its re-call of the 5' RACE reads, without DNA. This sample's table reports 48,000 or so distinct CDR3 sequences. The specimen sequenced was memory CD8+ T cells from blood. The receptors were sampled from a human donor in good health. Some clones in this sample may be carry-over from other donors' samples.

This chain links TRBV27 with TRBJ2-3; the D call of TRBD1 rests on TCRdb alone, since no DNA is present to check it. CDR1 MNHEY and CDR2 SMNVEV come from the germline V gene (reference sequence). The CDR3 length is 14 residues. The CDR3 loop is CASGGGLLEDTQYF.

This chain connects TRBV3-1 to TRBJ2-5; with no DNA, the TCRdb D assignment of TRBD1 cannot be verified. The CDR3 has 13 residues. Per the germline V gene, CDR1 is LGHDT and CDR2 is YNNKEL (reference sequence). The CDR3 protein is CASERDSEETQYF.

The chain carries TRBV13 and TRBJ2-1. Germline lookup yields CDR1 PRHDT and CDR2 FYEKMQ (reference sequence). The CDR3 totals 14 residues. The CDR3 sequence: CASSPEDGSNEQFF.

This chain uses TRBV7-2 with TRBJ2-6. The CDR3 is made up of 15 amino acids. The germline V gene has CDR1 SGHTA and CDR2 FQGNSA. The CDR3 protein is CASSLRRAGANVLTF. The whole variable domain, filled in from reference TRBV7-2 and TRBJ2-6, reads GAGVSQSPSNKVTEKGKDVELRCDPISGHTALYWYRQSLGQGLEFLIYFQGNSAPDKSGLPSDRFSAERTGGSVSTLTIQRTQQEDSAVYLCASSLRRAGANVLTFGAGSRLTVL.

The gene calls are TRBV12-3 or TRBV12-4 and TRBJ2-7; the D call from TCRdb, TRBD1, cannot be confirmed without DNA. The CDR3 runs to 16 residues. The CDR3 sequence is CASSLSGATPIYEQYF.

This rearrangement joins TRBV20-1 to TRBJ2-5; TCRdb's D call of TRBD1 is untestable without DNA. The germline CDR1 and CDR2 sequences are DFQATT and SNEGSKA (reference sequence). This CDR3 comprises 13 residues. CDR3 loop: CSAPTGIRETQYF.

The rearrangement links TRBV25-1 to TRBJ2-1; TCRdb returns TRBD1, unconfirmable since there is no DNA. The germline V gene encodes CDR1 MGHDK and CDR2 SYGVNS. This CDR3 is built from 16 residues. The CDR3: CASSELGGVTYNEQFF.

The chain combines TRBV29-1 with TRBJ2-1; checking the TCRdb D call of TRBD2 is not possible without DNA. The germline V gene has CDR1 SQVTM and CDR2 ANQGSEA. The CDR3 is made up of 12 amino acids. The CDR3 loop is CSVEAGYNEQFF.

Here the CDR3 reads CASSQPGTATGGYTF. The gene calls are TRBV7-9 and TRBJ1-2; TCRdb lists TRBD1, though no DNA is available to test this call. CDR1 is SEHNR and CDR2 is FQNEAQ in the germline V gene (reference sequence). CDR3 length equals 15 residues.

The V call is TRBV10-3, the J call TRBJ2-2. The CDR3 has 12 amino acids. Germline-derived CDR1 and CDR2 are ENHRY and SYGVKD. This CDR3 is CAISESNGELFF.

The chain has TRBV14 and TRBJ2-3; TCRdb picks TRBD1, but there is no DNA to check that call. This CDR3 has 15 residues. Looked up from germline, CDR1 is SGHDN and CDR2 is FVKESK. The CDR3 loop is CASRKGAGAAATQYF.

The chain uses TRBV24-1 and TRBJ2-2; the D gene TCRdb calls, TRBD1, cannot be checked with no DNA. The CDR3 covers 15 residues. The germline V gene encodes CDR1 KGHDR and CDR2 SFDVKD. The CDR3 here is CATSETEQDTGELFF.

J is TRBJ2-3 and V is TRBV7-9; no DNA is available, so the TRBD2 call from TCRdb remains unchecked. This CDR3 comprises 18 residues. CDR1 is SEHNR, CDR2 FQNEAQ, per germline (reference sequence). The CDR3 here is CASSLQPLAGGIADTQYF.

The chain combines TRBV15 with TRBJ2-1; TCRdb's D gene call, TRBD2, goes unchecked for lack of DNA. There are 16 residues in the CDR3. CDR1 is LNHNV and CDR2 is YYDKDF in the germline V gene (reference sequence). CDR3 region: CATSSPQGSGRGEQFF.

This sequence joins TRBV18 and TRBJ1-2. The CDR3 is 16 amino acids. The germline V gene has CDR1 KGHSH and CDR2 LQKENI. CDR3 in amino acids: CASSQRGEGDTYGYTF.

The chain is built from TRBV28 and TRBJ2-7. Germline assignment: CDR1 MDHEN and CDR2 SYDVKM. CDR3 length: 15 residues. CDR3 sequence: CASSFIQVELYEQYF.

This chain uses TRBV15 with TRBJ2-2; the TCRdb call, TRBD2, lacks DNA for checking. The germline gives CDR1 LNHNV, CDR2 YYDKDF (reference sequence). The CDR3 is 17 residues long. The CDR3 spells CATSRDRFSGGTGELFF.

The rearrangement links TRBV28 to TRBJ2-2; TCRdb reports TRBD1, a call that lacks DNA to check it against. Germline lookup yields CDR1 MDHEN and CDR2 SYDVKM. The CDR3 runs to 15 residues. The CDR3 spells CASSSGTTNTGELFF.

The J gene is TRBJ2-4, the V gene TRBV24-1; TCRdb's D gene call, TRBD1, goes unchecked for lack of DNA. Germline V CDR1 and CDR2: KGHDR, SFDVKD. This CDR3 contains 12 residues. The CDR3 region is CATSGQGSIQYF.